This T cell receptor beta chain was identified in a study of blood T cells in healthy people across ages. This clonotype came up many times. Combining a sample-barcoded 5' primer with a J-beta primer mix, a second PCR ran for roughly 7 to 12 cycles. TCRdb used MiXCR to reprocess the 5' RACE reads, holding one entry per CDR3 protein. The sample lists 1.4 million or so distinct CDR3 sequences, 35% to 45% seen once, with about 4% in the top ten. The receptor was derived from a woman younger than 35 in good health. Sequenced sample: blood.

This chain's CDR3 is CAISAQVRDTQYF. CDR3 bases: TGTGCCATCAGTGCTCAAGTTCGAGATACGCAGTATTTT. This rearrangement joins TRBV10-3 to TRBJ2-3; no clear D. V was trimmed by 4 bases and J by 5 bases, leaving 10 bases between them. The CDR3 length is 13 residues. From germline, CDR1 is ENHRY and CDR2 SYGVKD.